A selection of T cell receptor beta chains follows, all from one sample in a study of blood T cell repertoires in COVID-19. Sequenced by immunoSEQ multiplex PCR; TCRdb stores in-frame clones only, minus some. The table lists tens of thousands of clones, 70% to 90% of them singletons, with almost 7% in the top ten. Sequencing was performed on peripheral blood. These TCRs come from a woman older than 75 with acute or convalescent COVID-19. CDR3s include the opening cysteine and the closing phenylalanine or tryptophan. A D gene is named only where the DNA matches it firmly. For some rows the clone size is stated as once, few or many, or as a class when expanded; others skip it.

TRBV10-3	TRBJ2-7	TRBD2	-	CATRDSSGTYEQYF	TGTGCCACCAGAGATTCTAGCGGAACCTACGAGCAGTACTTC
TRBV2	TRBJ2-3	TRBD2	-	CASSGGREATDTQYF	TGTGCCAGCAGTGGAGGGCGGGAGGCCACAGATACGCAGTATTTT
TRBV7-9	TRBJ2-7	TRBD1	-	CASNRDRGPYEQYF	TGTGCCAGCAACCGGGACAGGGGGCCCTACGAGCAGTACTTC
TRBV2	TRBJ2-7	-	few	CASRDYSYEQYF	TGTGCCAGCAGGGACTACTCCTACGAGCAGTACTTC
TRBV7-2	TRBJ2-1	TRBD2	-	CASSLGTGLALNEQFF	TGTGCCAGCAGCTTAGGTACGGGACTAGCGCTCAATGAGCAGTTCTTC
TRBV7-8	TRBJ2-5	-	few	CASSLSTQETQYF	TGTGCCAGCAGCCTGAGTACCCAAGAGACCCAGTACTTC
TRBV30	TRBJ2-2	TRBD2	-	CAWTSGLTGELFF	TGTGCCTGGACTAGCGGCCTCACCGGGGAGCTATTTTTT
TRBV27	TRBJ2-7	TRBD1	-	CASSRQGSSYEQYF	TGTGCCAGCTCCCGACAGGGGAGCTCCTACGAGCAGTACTTC
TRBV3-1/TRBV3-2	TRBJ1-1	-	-	CASSQEEGTAFF	TGTGCCAGCAGCCAAGAGGAGGGGACTGCTTTCTTT
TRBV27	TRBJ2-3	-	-	CASSFGTPTTDTQYF	TGTGCCAGCAGTTTTGGGACACCTACCACAGATACGCAGTATTTT
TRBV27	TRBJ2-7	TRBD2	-	CASRPLAGASSFSSYEQYF	TGTGCCAGCAGGCCACTAGCGGGGGCCTCCTCCTTCAGCTCCTACGAGCAGTACTTC
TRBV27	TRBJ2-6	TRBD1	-	CASSLRTGRGANVLTF	TGTGCCAGCAGTCTTCGGACAGGGCGAGGGGCCAACGTCCTGACTTTC
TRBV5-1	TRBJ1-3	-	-	CASSLRASGGDSGNTIYF	TGCGCCAGCAGCTTGCGGGCGTCTGGGGGGGACTCTGGAAACACCATATATTTT
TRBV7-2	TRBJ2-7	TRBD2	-	CASSKSGTSGGRTYEQYF	TGTGCCAGCAGCAAATCCGGGACTAGCGGGGGGCGGACCTACGAGCAGTACTTC
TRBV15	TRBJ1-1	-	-	CATSRDFTGRNTEAFF	TGTGCCACCAGCAGAGATTTTACAGGGCGAAACACTGAAGCTTTCTTT
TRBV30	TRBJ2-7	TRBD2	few	CAWSVLGGRIAGAPYEQYF	TGTGCCTGGAGTGTACTAGGGGGAAGGATAGCGGGAGCTCCCTACGAGCAGTACTTC
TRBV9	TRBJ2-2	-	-	CASSAHPFGQGTTGELFF	TGTGCCAGCAGCGCCCACCCCTTTGGGCAGGGGACGACCGGGGAGCTGTTTTTT
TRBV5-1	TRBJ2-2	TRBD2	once	CASSSVPGLAGGHTGELFF	TGCGCCAGCAGCTCCGTCCCGGGACTAGCGGGGGGCCACACCGGGGAGCTGTTTTTT
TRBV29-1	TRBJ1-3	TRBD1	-	CSVRGQGAGNTIYF	TGCAGCGTCCGGGGACAGGGGGCTGGAAACACCATATATTTT
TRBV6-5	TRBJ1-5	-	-	CASSRTGNQPQHF	TGTGCCAGCAGCCGGACAGGCAATCAGCCCCAGCATTTT
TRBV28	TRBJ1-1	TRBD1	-	CASLTGGQTTLNTEAFF	TGTGCCAGTTTAACAGGGGGCCAGACGACCTTGAACACTGAAGCTTTCTTT
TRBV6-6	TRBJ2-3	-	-	CASGTAGGQADTQYF	TGTGCCAGCGGAACCGCCGGGGGGCAGGCAGATACGCAGTATTTT
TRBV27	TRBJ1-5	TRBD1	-	CASSLTGAGNQPQHF	TGTGCCAGCAGTTTAACAGGGGCCGGCAATCAGCCCCAGCATTTT
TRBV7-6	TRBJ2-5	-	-	CASSSKSLSLETQYF	TGTGCCAGCAGCTCTAAGAGTCTTAGCTTGGAGACCCAGTACTTC
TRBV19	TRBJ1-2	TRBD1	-	CASSHRDSYYGYTF	TGTGCCAGTAGCCACCGGGACAGCTACTATGGCTACACCTTC
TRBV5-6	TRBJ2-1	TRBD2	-	CASSTRGGTSVFEQFF	TGTGCCAGCAGTACACGAGGCGGGACTAGCGTTTTTGAGCAGTTCTTC
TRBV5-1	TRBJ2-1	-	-	CASSLAGEPSNEQFF	TGCGCCAGCAGCTTGGCGGGGGAGCCTTCAAATGAGCAGTTCTTC
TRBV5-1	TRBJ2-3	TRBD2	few	CASSFMTVAGGPSDTQYF	TGCGCCAGCAGCTTTATGACCGTAGCGGGGGGGCCCTCAGATACGCAGTATTTT
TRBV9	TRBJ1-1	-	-	CASSKNSLMNTEAFF	TGTGCCAGCAGCAAGAACAGTCTTATGAACACTGAAGCTTTCTTT
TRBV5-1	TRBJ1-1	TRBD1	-	CASSLGDRVTEAFF	TGCGCCAGCAGCTTGGGTGACAGGGTCACTGAAGCTTTCTTT
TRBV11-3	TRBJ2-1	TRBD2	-	CASSFRGGYNEQFF	TGTGCCAGCAGCTTCCGGGGGGGATACAATGAGCAGTTCTTC